This TCR beta chain appears in the sequencing data of a study of OX40 agonist ivuxolimab in advanced cancers. Study-wide context: Dose-escalation patients had hepatocellular carcinoma, melanoma, renal cell or head and neck cancer. Findings and caveats of the study: Those patients achieving a partial response at 0.1-3.0 mg/kg showed among the lowest clonal expansion. In general, CD8+ T cells held more expanded clones than CD4+ did, on average.

Here immunoSEQ multiplex PCR was the method, and the copy in TCRdb shows in-frame clones only, minus some. The repertoire holds about 35,000 clones, about four fifths seen once, with about 21% in the top ten. The CDR3 sequence is 13 residues long. Per the germline V gene, CDR1 is SGHDT and CDR2 is YYEEEE. The ends were cut back, 1 base at V and 5 bases at J, with 9 bases in the middle. Regarding this clone: Its antigen is as yet unknown.

Sequencing was performed on CD4+ or CD8+ T cells sorted from blood, taken in a trial of the OX40 agonist ivuxolimab. V gene TRBV5-6 combines with J gene TRBJ1-2; D gene uncertain. This TCR came from an adult with an advanced solid tumor such as melanoma, head and neck, liver or kidney cancer. CDR3 sequence reads: CASSLSSPYGYTF. As DNA, the CDR3 is TGTGCCAGCAGCTTGAGCAGCCCGTATGGCTACACCTTC.